This T cell receptor beta chain was found in a study of T cells after yellow fever vaccination. This clonotype came up many times. Antigen unknown. 5'RACE template switching produced TCR cDNA carrying a universal primer site and UMIs. Via MiXCR, TCRdb re-called the 5' RACE reads, giving one row per CDR3 protein. In the table there are about 210,000 distinct CDR3 sequences, approximately 6.3% of which are singletons. Study conclusions and caveats: A minor fraction of clonotypes spanned both CD4 and CD8 compartments.

Between the trimmed V and J ends, which lost 3 bases and 2 bases, there was a span of 12 bases. The CDR3 length is 15 residues. Germline V gene lookup returns CDR1 WSHSY and CDR2 SAAADI. This TCR was sampled from a man under 40 who received the YFV17D yellow fever vaccine. The sequencing here drew on CD4+ T cells sorted from PBMCs, taken on the day of the yellow fever booster vaccination. The chain employs TRBV10-2 and TRBJ2-3; D is unclear. The CDR3 DNA reads as TGCGCCAGCAGTGACTTAGTCGGAGTCACAGATACGCAGTATTTT. It codes for CASSDLVGVTDTQYF.